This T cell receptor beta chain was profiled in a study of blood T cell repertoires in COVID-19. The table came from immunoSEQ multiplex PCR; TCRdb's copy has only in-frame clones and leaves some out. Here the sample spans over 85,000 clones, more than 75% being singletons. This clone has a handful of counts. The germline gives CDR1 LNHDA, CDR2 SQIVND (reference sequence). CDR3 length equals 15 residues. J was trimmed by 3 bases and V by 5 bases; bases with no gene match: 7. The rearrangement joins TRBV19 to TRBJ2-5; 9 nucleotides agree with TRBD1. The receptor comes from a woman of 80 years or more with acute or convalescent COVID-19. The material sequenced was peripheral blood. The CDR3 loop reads CASSSGTGTKETQYF. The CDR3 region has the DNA TGTGCCAGTAGTTCCGGGACAGGGACGAAAGAGACCCAGTACTTC.